Listed below are T cell receptor beta chains from one sample, sequenced in a study of shared clonotypes between healthy human individuals. The table came from immunoSEQ multiplex PCR; TCRdb's copy has only in-frame clones and leaves some out. The table lists approximately 1,000,000 clones, around 77% of them singletons. Sequencing was carried out using memory CD4+ T cells from PBMCs. The receptors shown here come from a man aged 18 to 29 in good health. Some clones in this sample may be carry-over from other donors' samples. The CDR3 runs from the conserved cysteine through the conserved F or W. Each record gives: clone size, J gene, D gene, CDR3 length, V gene, CDR3 DNA, CDR3 protein. The D gene is left open where the match is weak. Expanded clones are given a class, and other clones once, few, many or no size at all.

-	TRBJ2-1	TRBD2	16	TRBV5-1	TGCGCCAGCAGCCCATGGACTAGCGGGAGTGGCAATGAGCAGTTCTTC	CASSPWTSGSGNEQFF
-	TRBJ1-2	TRBD1	14	TRBV18	TGTGCCAGCTCATCGGACAGGCGGTCGGCTGGCTACACCTTC	CASSSDRRSAGYTF
-	TRBJ2-5	TRBD2	15	TRBV6-1	TGTGCCAGCCGTGGGGCTAGCGGGAGGTTTGAGACCCAGTACTTC	CASRGASGRFETQYF
-	TRBJ2-1	TRBD2	13	TRBV29-1	TGCAGCGGTGGGCTAGCGGGAGATGGTGAGCAGTTCTTC	CSGGLAGDGEQFF
-	TRBJ1-2	TRBD1	12	TRBV28	TGTGCCAGCAGACGACAGGGGGGAGGCTACACCTTC	CASRRQGGGYTF
few	TRBJ1-1	-	15	TRBV19	TGTGCCAGTAGTTTACAGAGAGGATTGAACACTGAAGCTTTCTTT	CASSLQRGLNTEAFF
-	TRBJ2-2	TRBD1	14	TRBV10-3	TGTGCCATCAGCAGACAGGGCACCACCGGGGAGCTGTTTTTT	CAISRQGTTGELFF
few	TRBJ1-2	-	14	TRBV10-3	TGTGCCATCAGTGAGTATTCCGGGACTCCTGATGGCACCTTC	CAISEYSGTPDGTF
-	TRBJ2-5	-	14	TRBV5-4	TGTGCCAGCAGCAGCCGGGCCCTCCGAGAGACCCAGTACTTC	CASSSRALRETQYF
-	TRBJ1-5	TRBD1	15	TRBV27	TGTGCCAGCAGAACGGGACAGGGGGCGAGTCAGCCCCAGCATTTT	CASRTGQGASQPQHF
-	TRBJ1-5	TRBD1	17	TRBV18	TGTGCCAGCTCACCCGGCCCACCCGGGACAGGGGGCGTTCAGCAGCATTTT	CASSPGPPGTGGVQQHF
-	TRBJ1-2	TRBD1	17	TRBV5-1	TGCGCCAGCAGCGTAACCGGGACAGGAGACTTTAACTATGGCCACACCTTC	CASSVTGTGDFNYGHTF
-	TRBJ2-5	-	14	TRBV30	TGTGCCTGGAGTGGACGGAGTGCTCGGGAGACCCAGTACTTC	CAWSGRSARETQYF
few	TRBJ2-1	-	15	TRBV10-3	TGTGCCATCAGTAACGCGGGGAGCTCCTACAATGAGCAGTTCTTC	CAISNAGSSYNEQFF
-	TRBJ2-3	-	12	TRBV18	TGTGCCAGCTCAGGACCCACAGATACGCAGTATTTT	CASSGPTDTQYF
few	TRBJ2-2	-	14	TRBV18	TGTGCCAGCTCACCACAGGGTAACACCGGGGAGCTGTTTTTT	CASSPQGNTGELFF
-	TRBJ1-1	-	14	TRBV5-1	TGCGCCAGCAGCTCATACCACAGGGACTCTGAAGCTTTCTTT	CASSSYHRDSEAFF
-	TRBJ2-4	-	17	TRBV28	TGTGCCAGCAGTAAAGGACCGGGACCCCGATCCGTAAACATTCAGTACTTC	CASSKGPGPRSVNIQYF
few	TRBJ2-7	TRBD1	13	TRBV10-3	TGTGCCATCGAGGGACAGGGTACCTACGAGCAGTACTTC	CAIEGQGTYEQYF
-	TRBJ2-1	TRBD2	22	TRBV13	TGTGCCAGCAGCTTAATTGGGTGGGCGACTAGCGGGAGGCCCCGACCCTACAATGAGCAGTTCTTC	CASSLIGWATSGRPRPYNEQFF
-	TRBJ1-1	-	13	TRBV18	TGTGCCAGCTCGTCAACATGGAACACTGAAGCTTTCTTT	CASSSTWNTEAFF
-	TRBJ2-5	-	15	TRBV5-6	TGTGCCAGCACCCCCCCCGCGGGACAAGGAGAGACCCAGTACTTC	CASTPPAGQGETQYF
-	TRBJ2-2	TRBD2	17	TRBV5-1	TGCGCCAGCAGCCCGGGGACTAGCGGGAGTAACACCGGGGAGCTGTTTTTT	CASSPGTSGSNTGELFF
few	TRBJ2-5	-	13	TRBV2	TGTGCCAGCAGACGGGAGTACCAAGAGACCCAGTACTTC	CASRREYQETQYF
-	TRBJ2-1	TRBD2	17	TRBV11-3	TGTGCCAGCAGCCGTGGGACTAGCGGGGGGGGCTACAATGAGCAGTTCTTC	CASSRGTSGGGYNEQFF
-	TRBJ1-1	-	14	TRBV15	TGTGCCACCAGCAGGGAGGACAGGAACACTGAAGCTTTCTTT	CATSREDRNTEAFF
few	TRBJ1-5	TRBD1	17	TRBV5-1	TGCGCCAGCAGCCAAAAAATTACAGGGGTTTTTTGTCAGCCCCAGCATTTT	CASSQKITGVFCQPQHF
-	TRBJ2-5	TRBD2	22	TRBV28	TGTGCCAGCAATTCTCTTCTCCCACTAGCGGGAGAGTTATTGTGGGACCAAGAGACCCAGTACTTC	CASNSLLPLAGELLWDQETQYF
-	TRBJ1-1	-	15	TRBV27	TGTGCCAGCAGTTTATTTTCAGGGGTGAACACTGAAGCTTTCTTT	CASSLFSGVNTEAFF